The 2 T cell receptor beta chains reported below all come from one sample, sequenced in a study of T cell responses to AZD1222 COVID-19 vaccine. Sequencing used immunoSEQ multiplex PCR; TCRdb keeps in-frame clones, though not all of them. Of 120,000 or so clones in the sample, approximately 89% were seen once. Here the sequenced sample was peripheral blood, taken on day 0 of AZD1222 vaccination. All receptors come from an adult in good health.

The V gene is TRBV5-5, the J gene TRBJ1-6, with D possibly being TRBD1 (6 bases). The CDR3 runs 16 residues. V dropped 4 bases and J dropped 7 bases, with 18 bases sitting between them. The germline CDR1 and CDR2 sequences are SGHKS and YYEKEE (reference sequence). The CDR3 DNA sequence: TGTGCCAGCAGCCCGGGGGCAGGGGAATGGAATTCACCCCTCCACTTT. Its translation: CASSPGAGEWNSPLHF.

This sequence joins TRBV5-1 and TRBJ2-5; TRBD1 agrees at 10 bases. The CDR3 totals 14 residues. Per germline, CDR1 SGHRS and CDR2 YFSETQ. V lost 4 bases, J lost 7 bases, and 7 bases stayed unmatched. The CDR3 here is CASSPAGDRGTQYF. In DNA, the CDR3 is TGCGCCAGCAGCCCGGCAGGGGACAGGGGGACCCAGTACTTC.